This T cell receptor beta chain was sequenced during a study of control samples from healthy donors and cancer patients. V was pared by 1 base and J by 0 bases, with 4 bases between. The CDR3 is 15 residues long. Germline V CDR1 and CDR2: MDHEN, SYDVKM. The data were produced by immunoSEQ multiplex PCR, yet TCRdb's version contains in-frame clones alone and is incomplete. The sample carries 80,000 to 100,000 clones, around 88% recorded once. The chain combines TRBV28 with TRBJ2-6, with unresolved D. The TCR originated in a man aged 25 to 40 in good health. Sequencing was done on a sample of blood. CDR3: CASSLFFSGANVLTF. CDR3 in DNA: TGTGCCAGCAGTTTATTCTTCTCTGGGGCCAACGTCCTGACTTTC.